Each of the 5 T cell receptor beta chains below was sequenced from the same sample in a study of blood T cell repertoires in COVID-19. The table came from immunoSEQ multiplex PCR; TCRdb's copy has only in-frame clones and leaves some out. Among about 380,000 clones, roughly 77% were seen once, and the ten largest hold about 1%. The sequenced sample was peripheral blood. Receptors originate from a human donor with acute or convalescent COVID-19. The donor label of this sample is uncertain.

V and J are TRBV20-1 and TRBJ1-3; no firm D call. The CDR3 consists of 13 residues. Looked up from germline, CDR1 is DFQATT and CDR2 is SNEGSKA (reference sequence). Trimming stripped 3 bases from V and 2 bases from J, with 8 bases between. DNA of the CDR3: TGCAGTGCTAGTCGACACACTGGAAACACCATATATTTT. Its protein is CSASRHTGNTIYF.

Details on this clone: One end of the junction varies from germline; a read error may be responsible. This rearrangement joins TRBV2 to TRBJ2-2; 10 positions match TRBD1. This CDR3 is 16 amino acids long. Germline CDR1 is SNHLY and CDR2 is FYNNEI. The CDR3 here is CAGRRPGQGYGGELFF. The CDR3 DNA is TGTGCCGGCAGACGACCGGGACAGGGGTACGGCGGGGAGCTGTTTTTT.

Only one count was recorded for this clone. This could be a read error, since a much larger clone is one nucleotide away. The chain recombines TRBV25-1 with TRBJ1-2, with TRBD1 matching over 10 bases. Germline CDR1 and CDR2: MGHDK and SYGVNS. The CDR3 sequence is 13 residues long. Unmatched junction bases numbered 0, after V lost 6 bases and J lost 2 bases. The CDR3 DNA is TGTGCCAGCAGGGGACAGGGGAACTATGGCTACACCTTC. Its protein product is CASRGQGNYGYTF.

The chain combines TRBV2 with TRBJ2-4; TRBD1 aligns across 9 bases. The CDR3 has 14 residues. V dropped 5 bases and J dropped 5; count of bases not matched to a gene: 4. CDR1 SNHLY and CDR2 FYNNEI come from the germline V gene. The CDR3: CASSPDRGENIQYF. As DNA, the CDR3 is TGTGCCAGCAGTCCGGACAGGGGCGAAAACATTCAGTACTTC.

The chain couples TRBV28 to TRBJ1-2; TRBD1 aligns across 7 bases. Germline CDR1 MDHEN, CDR2 SYDVKM. The CDR3 covers 11 residues. The CDR3 region has the DNA TGTGTGCTAGGGACAGACTATGGCTACACCTTC. Its translation: CVLGTDYGYTF.